In its sample, the clone carrying this T cell receptor (beta chain) was seen many times. The antigen is not known. As to time point: longitudinal time-point 3. For the unsorted libraries, 2 million PBMCs stored at -80 C served as input. The cDNA came from 5'RACE with 10-nucleotide random UMIs. TCRdb called the 5' RACE reads again in MiXCR, with one record for every CDR3 protein. The sample contains under 130,000 distinct CDR3 sequences, roughly 10% of which appear only once. Unmatched junction bases numbered 10, after V lost 6 bases and J lost 4 bases. Germline CDR1 reads SGHDT; CDR2 reads YYEEEE. The CDR3 covers 17 residues. This specimen belongs to a study of neurological immune-mediated disorders. The study, taken as a whole, reports: None of the CDR3 amino acid sequences found in expanded clones was shared across subjects. This suggests that the TCR-beta repertoires were private in all groups. Healthy controls had more TCR clonal expansion than multiple sclerosis, which showed the least, whereas HTLV-1-associated myelopathy showed the most.

J is TRBJ2-1 and V is TRBV5-6, with TRBD2 matching 13 bases. This TCR was sampled from a female donor with HTLV-1-associated myelopathy (HAM/TSP). The sample was PBMCs. The chain's CDR3 is CASIVLTSGGLYNEQFF. The CDR3 region has the DNA TGTGCCAGCATCGTCCTGACTAGCGGGGGGCTTTACAATGAGCAGTTCTTC.